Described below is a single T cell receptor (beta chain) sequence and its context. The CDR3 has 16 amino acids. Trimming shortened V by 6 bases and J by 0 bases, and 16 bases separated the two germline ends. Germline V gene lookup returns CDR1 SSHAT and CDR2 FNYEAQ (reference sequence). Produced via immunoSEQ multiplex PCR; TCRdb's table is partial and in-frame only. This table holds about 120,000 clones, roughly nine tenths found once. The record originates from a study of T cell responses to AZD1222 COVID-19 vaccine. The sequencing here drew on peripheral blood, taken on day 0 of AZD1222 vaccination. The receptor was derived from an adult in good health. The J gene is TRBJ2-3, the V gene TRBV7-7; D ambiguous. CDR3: CASRHFCRNSTDTQYF. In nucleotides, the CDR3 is TGTGCCAGCAGACATTTCTGCAGGAATAGCACAGATACGCAGTATTTT.